What follows describes a single T cell receptor beta chain. The antigen is undetermined. The CDR3 loop spans 14 amino acids. V lost 7 bases to trimming and J lost 4 bases, with 17 bases between them. TCRdb processed the reads anew with MiXCR; each CDR3 protein has one entry. This sample has under 850,000 distinct CDR3 sequences; around a third occur once, and the top ten carry roughly 18%. The data are from a study of T cell repertoires in cytomegalovirus infection. Looking at the study overall: Recently identified HLA-C-restricted and well-studied HLA-B-restricted CMV epitopes were used. It can be stated that public TCR beta signatures indicated CMV infection as well as a matching HLA type. The study, taken as a whole, reports: HLA-C-restricted CMV clonotypes gave the most frequent clonotype in two of eight donors. The cumulative frequency of public TCR beta families distinguished individuals who carried CMV together with the relevant HLA.

The sample in question was cultured PBMCs, obtained from culture after CMV antigen stimulation. J is TRBJ2-7 and V is TRBV12-3 or TRBV12-4; tentatively, D is TRBD2 (7 bases). The receptor's source is a human donor in good health (CMV status not recorded). Some clones in this sample may be carry-over from other donors' samples. The CDR3 DNA reads TGTGCCAGCACCTGGGGGGGGGGCCCGTACGAGCAGTACTTC. Translated, it gives CASTWGGGPYEQYF.